This TCR beta chain was documented in a study of T-cell memory formation after mild COVID-19. TCRdb reprocessed the 5' RACE reads via MiXCR and lists one record per CDR3 protein. The data show some 210,000 distinct CDR3 sequences, about 10% seen once. Germline values: CDR1 SGHTA, CDR2 FQGNSA. The CDR3 sequence is 17 residues long. V was trimmed by 1 base and J by 1 base, leaving 15 bases between them. The chain recombines TRBV7-2 with TRBJ2-3; maybe TRBD2 (6 bases). The clonotype originates from a man aged 18 to 29 who had mild COVID-19 (a few samples of this study predate the infection). Cell type and time point are not known. The sequenced material came from PBMCs or a T cell subset sorted from them (not recorded which). CDR3 bases: TGTGCCAGCAGCTTAGGCCCCCCCGGGGGTGGCACAGATACGCAGTATTTT. Translating it yields CASSLGPPGGGTDTQYF.